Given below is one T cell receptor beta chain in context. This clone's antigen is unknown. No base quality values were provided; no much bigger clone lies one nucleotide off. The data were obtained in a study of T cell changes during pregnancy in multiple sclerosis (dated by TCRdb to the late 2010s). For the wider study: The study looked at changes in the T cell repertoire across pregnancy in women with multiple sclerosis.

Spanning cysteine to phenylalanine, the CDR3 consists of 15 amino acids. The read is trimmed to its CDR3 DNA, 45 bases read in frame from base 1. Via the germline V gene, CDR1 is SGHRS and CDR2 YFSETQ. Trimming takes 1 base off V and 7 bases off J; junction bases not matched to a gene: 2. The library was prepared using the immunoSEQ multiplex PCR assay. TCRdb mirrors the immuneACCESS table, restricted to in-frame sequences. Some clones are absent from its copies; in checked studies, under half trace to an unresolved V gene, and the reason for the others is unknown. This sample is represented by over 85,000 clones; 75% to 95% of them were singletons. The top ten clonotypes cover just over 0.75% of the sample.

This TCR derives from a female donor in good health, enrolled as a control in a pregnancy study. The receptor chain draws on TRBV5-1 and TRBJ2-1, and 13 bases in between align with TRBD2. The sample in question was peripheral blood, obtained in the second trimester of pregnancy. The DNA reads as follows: TGCGCCAGCAGCTTGACTAGCGGGGGGGCAAATGAGCAGTTCTTC. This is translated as CASSLTSGGANEQFF.